A selection of T cell receptor beta chains follows, all from one sample in a study of blood T cells in healthy people across ages. Using its own MiXCR run on the 5' RACE reads, TCRdb lists one record per CDR3 protein. The sample carries around 900,000 distinct CDR3 sequences, 25% to 35% recorded once. The sequencing input was blood. The source is a woman aged 80 or over in good health. The conserved cysteine and the conserved F or W are not part of the CDR3 here. Each record gives: V gene, J gene, CDR3 protein.

V gene: TRBV6-2/TRBV6-3; J gene: TRBJ1-4; CDR3 protein: ASSYRRQGPNEKLF
V gene: TRBV5-1; J gene: TRBJ2-3; CDR3 protein: ASRDTPSTDTQY
V gene: TRBV6-2/TRBV6-3; J gene: TRBJ2-1; CDR3 protein: ASRLTGQGYNEQF
V gene: TRBV7-2; J gene: TRBJ2-5; CDR3 protein: ASSLIQGVGNEQY
V gene: TRBV28; J gene: TRBJ2-5; CDR3 protein: ASSLWGIGGPAETQY
V gene: TRBV4-3; J gene: TRBJ1-2; CDR3 protein: ASSQGAGGAGNYGYT
V gene: TRBV6-6; J gene: TRBJ2-5; CDR3 protein: ASKRTSGGETQY
V gene: TRBV7-6; J gene: TRBJ2-1; CDR3 protein: ASSLAGLVGPETQF
V gene: TRBV6-1; J gene: TRBJ2-7; CDR3 protein: ASKLDRLTYEQY
V gene: TRBV6-2/TRBV6-3; J gene: TRBJ2-5; CDR3 protein: ASNRLQGQETQY
V gene: TRBV4-1; J gene: TRBJ1-2; CDR3 protein: ASSQDQQGTMTYGYT
V gene: TRBV4-2; J gene: TRBJ1-4; CDR3 protein: ASSQDHPTGANEKLF
V gene: TRBV11-2; J gene: TRBJ2-1; CDR3 protein: ASSSLRSYNEQF
V gene: TRBV12-3/TRBV12-4; J gene: TRBJ1-3; CDR3 protein: ASSWDSILGNTIY
V gene: TRBV6-2/TRBV6-3; J gene: -; CDR3 protein: ASSRGSSYNEQY
V gene: TRBV6-1; J gene: TRBJ2-4; CDR3 protein: ASSSHGTRVGKNIQY
V gene: TRBV20-1; J gene: TRBJ1-2; CDR3 protein: SATQGQSNYGYT
V gene: TRBV9; J gene: TRBJ1-1; CDR3 protein: ASSVEGRTMNTEAF
V gene: TRBV4-1; J gene: TRBJ2-3; CDR3 protein: ASGRTSGTNTDTQY
V gene: TRBV5-5; J gene: TRBJ2-7; CDR3 protein: TSSTRGRIDEQY
V gene: TRBV11-2; J gene: TRBJ2-5; CDR3 protein: GSSLRWGLADQETQY
V gene: TRBV27; J gene: TRBJ1-2; CDR3 protein: ASSTTRGLYGYT
V gene: TRBV5-1; J gene: TRBJ2-7; CDR3 protein: ASSLVFIFGQPYEQY
V gene: TRBV5-1; J gene: TRBJ2-5; CDR3 protein: ASSSPGTSGGYQETQY
V gene: TRBV12-3/TRBV12-4; J gene: TRBJ2-6; CDR3 protein: ASTYGQPSNVLT
V gene: TRBV30; J gene: TRBJ1-1; CDR3 protein: AWSVRPRDYRAF
V gene: TRBV7-2; J gene: TRBJ1-2; CDR3 protein: ASSADGYYGYT
V gene: TRBV7-9; J gene: TRBJ2-7; CDR3 protein: ASSGTSGGYSYNEQY
V gene: TRBV6-2/TRBV6-3; J gene: TRBJ2-7; CDR3 protein: ASSPSGRGSYEQY
V gene: TRBV10-3; J gene: TRBJ2-5; CDR3 protein: AISEEYQETQY
V gene: TRBV3-1; J gene: TRBJ2-3; CDR3 protein: ASSLDWITDTQY
V gene: TRBV20-1; J gene: TRBJ1-1; CDR3 protein: SGVDRGRRVNTEAF
V gene: TRBV7-2; J gene: TRBJ2-1; CDR3 protein: ASSFQGGVSRNEQF
V gene: TRBV3-1; J gene: TRBJ2-5; CDR3 protein: ASSQDGQALGEQY
V gene: TRBV18; J gene: TRBJ1-1; CDR3 protein: ASSPTKVTEAF
V gene: TRBV20-1; J gene: TRBJ1-1; CDR3 protein: SARVGPDPRTEAF
V gene: TRBV29-1; J gene: TRBJ1-4; CDR3 protein: SAGTGGEKLF
V gene: TRBV5-4; J gene: TRBJ2-3; CDR3 protein: ASSLEFPTDTQY
V gene: TRBV20-1; J gene: TRBJ1-2; CDR3 protein: SARDGDYGYT
V gene: TRBV24-1; J gene: TRBJ2-5; CDR3 protein: ATSSPWGTGGRGDQETQY